These T cell receptor beta chains were read from a single sample in a study of T cells after yellow fever vaccination. TCRdb passed the 5' RACE reads through MiXCR, listing each CDR3 protein once. The sample shows about 300,000 distinct CDR3 sequences, roughly 9% of them seen only once. This sample comprised CD4+ T cells sorted from PBMCs, obtained 5 days after the yellow fever booster vaccination. Source of these receptors: a man aged 18 to 29 who received the YFV17D yellow fever vaccine. CDR3s include the opening cysteine and the closing phenylalanine or tryptophan. The order of the fields is clone size, V gene, D gene, J gene, CDR3 protein, CDR3 DNA. D genes are given only for firm matches. Where a row states a size, it is once, few, many or the class of an expanded clone; other rows omit it.

>few|TRBV30|.|TRBJ2-1
CAWSVSAEQFF
TGTGCCTGGAGTGTATCAGCCGAGCAGTTCTTC
>.|TRBV19|TRBD1|TRBJ1-2
CASSFAGTAENYGYTF
TGTGCCAGTAGTTTCGCCGGGACAGCCGAGAACTATGGCTACACCTTC
>.|TRBV18|TRBD1|TRBJ1-1
CASSSRTGERTEAFF
TGTGCCAGCTCGTCCCGGACAGGGGAGAGAACTGAAGCTTTCTTT
>.|TRBV24-1|.|TRBJ2-3
CATSLGASTDTQYF
TGTGCCACCTCGCTCGGGGCTAGCACAGATACGCAGTATTTT
>many|TRBV5-1|.|TRBJ2-5
CASSLASDQETQYF
TGCGCCAGCAGCTTGGCCTCCGATCAAGAGACCCAGTACTTC
>many|TRBV7-9|.|TRBJ1-1
CASSPRPTNRATEAFF
TGTGCCAGCAGCCCTCGGCCTACTAACAGGGCCACTGAAGCTTTCTTT
>.|TRBV4-1|.|TRBJ1-1
CASSQEGPTVSNTEAFF
TGCGCCAGCAGCCAAGAAGGGCCGACAGTCTCTAACACTGAAGCTTTCTTT
>.|TRBV18|.|TRBJ2-2
CASSPLIGNDGELFF
TGTGCCAGCTCACCACTAATCGGGAACGACGGGGAGCTGTTTTTT
>.|TRBV18|.|TRBJ2-1
CASFSGRTLSSGTPNEQFF
TGTGCCAGCTTCTCGGGACGGACTCTCAGCTCCGGGACTCCTAATGAGCAGTTCTTC
>.|TRBV10-3|TRBD1|TRBJ2-1
CAISEFGTGGNDEQFF
TGTGCCATCAGTGAGTTCGGGACAGGGGGGAACGATGAGCAGTTCTTC
>many|TRBV4-1|TRBD2|TRBJ2-7
CASSRMLAGVSYEQYF
TGCGCCAGCAGCCGCATGCTAGCGGGGGTCTCCTACGAGCAGTACTTC
>few|TRBV10-3|.|TRBJ1-1
CAISEWQGMNTEAFF
TGTGCCATCAGTGAGTGGCAGGGAATGAACACTGAAGCTTTCTTT
>many|TRBV2|.|TRBJ2-1
CASSVITYNEQFF
TGTGCCAGCAGTGTCATCACATACAATGAGCAGTTCTTC
>few|TRBV5-1|.|TRBJ2-5
CASNPTGRGETQYF
TGCGCCAGCAACCCGACGGGTAGAGGAGAGACCCAGTACTTC
>.|TRBV12-3/TRBV12-4|.|TRBJ1-6
CASSYEGIRSPLHF
TGTGCCAGCAGTTATGAGGGAATTCGTTCACCCCTCCACTTT
>.|TRBV20-1|TRBD1|TRBJ2-3
CSASPGQGKQDTQYF
TGCAGTGCTAGCCCCGGACAGGGAAAGCAAGATACGCAGTATTTT
>many|TRBV12-3/TRBV12-4|.|TRBJ1-3
CASSLTPGRNTIYF
TGTGCCAGCTCTCTAACTCCAGGGAGAAACACCATATATTTT
>many|TRBV5-5|.|TRBJ2-1
CASSSGTSSSYNEQFF
TGTGCCAGCAGCTCCGGGACATCGAGCTCCTACAATGAGCAGTTCTTC
>.|TRBV4-3|TRBD1|TRBJ1-6
CASSQDRAGGFSSYNSPLHF
TGCGCCAGCAGCCAAGATAGGGCAGGGGGCTTTAGCTCCTATAATTCACCCCTCCACTTT
>.|TRBV2|TRBD2|TRBJ2-1
CASSFSGGARSSEQFF
TGTGCCAGCAGTTTTAGCGGGGGGGCCCGATCCTCTGAGCAGTTCTTC
>few|TRBV6-5|.|TRBJ2-1
CASRPRFKYNEQFF
TGTGCCAGCAGACCCCGATTCAAATACAATGAGCAGTTCTTC
>many|TRBV27|.|TRBJ1-1
CASTVWGKGPNTEAFF
TGTGCCAGCACCGTTTGGGGGAAGGGCCCGAACACTGAAGCTTTCTTT
>few|TRBV7-2|TRBD1|TRBJ2-1
CASSTDRGNYNEQFF
TGTGCCAGCAGCACCGACAGGGGGAACTACAATGAGCAGTTCTTC
>few|TRBV14|.|TRBJ1-6
CASSQDPGWNSPLHF
TGTGCCAGCAGCCAAGATCCGGGATGGAATTCACCCCTCCACTTT
>.|TRBV3-1|.|TRBJ2-5
CASSLRTYEETQYF
TGTGCCAGCAGCCTTAGGACGTACGAAGAGACCCAGTACTTC
>few|TRBV7-2|.|TRBJ1-1
CASSLQKTEAFF
TGTGCCAGCAGCCTGCAGAAGACTGAAGCTTTCTTT
>few|TRBV5-1|.|TRBJ2-3
CASSLGHTEPSTDTQYF
TGCGCCAGCAGCTTGGGACACACCGAACCCAGCACAGATACGCAGTATTTT
>.|TRBV11-2|TRBD2|TRBJ2-1
CASSGRAGGVYNEQFF
TGTGCCAGCAGCGGCCGGGCGGGGGGAGTCTACAATGAGCAGTTCTTC
>few|TRBV20-1|TRBD2|TRBJ2-2
CSARDGSSGGSSTGELFF
TGCAGTGCTAGAGATGGGTCCAGCGGGGGGTCGAGTACCGGGGAGCTGTTTTTT
>few|TRBV24-1|TRBD1|TRBJ1-2
CATSGDRAYTF
TGTGCCACCAGTGGGGACAGGGCCTACACCTTC
>.|TRBV7-2|TRBD1|TRBJ2-1
CASSYDRGRIDEQFF
TGTGCCAGCAGCTACGACAGGGGGCGTATCGATGAGCAGTTCTTC
>few|TRBV7-9|.|TRBJ1-2
CASSQMGGYSDGYTF
TGTGCCAGCAGCCAGATGGGGGGGTATTCGGATGGCTACACCTTC
>.|TRBV6-5|.|TRBJ2-1
CASSYTGYNEQFF
TGTGCCAGCAGTTACACAGGTTACAATGAGCAGTTCTTC
>few|TRBV7-9|TRBD2|TRBJ2-1
CASSLALAGTYEQFF
TGTGCCAGCAGCTTAGCTCTAGCGGGGACGTATGAGCAGTTCTTC
>.|TRBV2|TRBD2|TRBJ2-5
CASSEARGGRETQYF
TGTGCCAGCAGTGAAGCGCGGGGAGGGAGGGAGACCCAGTACTTC
>few|TRBV7-2|.|TRBJ2-2
CASSQVGGGGELFF
TGTGCCAGCAGCCAGGTCGGCGGAGGCGGGGAGCTGTTTTTT
>few|TRBV10-3|.|TRBJ1-1
CAISGARDTEAFF
TGTGCCATCAGTGGTGCAAGAGACACTGAAGCTTTCTTT
>few|TRBV9|.|TRBJ2-2
CASSVETGYAGELFF
TGTGCCAGCAGCGTAGAGACAGGCTACGCCGGGGAGCTGTTTTTT
>few|TRBV20-1|.|TRBJ2-1
CSARSAGDEQFF
TGCAGCGCGAGGTCCGCTGGGGATGAGCAGTTCTTC
>.|TRBV6-5|.|TRBJ1-5
CASSYRGVDQPQHF
TGTGCCAGCAGTTACCGCGGGGTAGACCAGCCCCAGCATTTT
>.|TRBV12-3/TRBV12-4|TRBD2|TRBJ2-1
CASSPLASGGTNEQFF
TGTGCCAGCAGTCCCCTGGCTAGCGGGGGGACGAATGAGCAGTTCTTC